This T cell receptor (beta chain) derives from a study of T cells in Graves' hyperthyroidism and ophthalmopathy. Study-wide findings and caveats: A median 6.5 months before onset, the model predicted ophthalmopathy. A model of 13 V-J pairs discriminated ophthalmopathy from stable hyperthyroidism.

Concerning this clonotype itself: Its specificity is not known.

Patients were excluded because of uncontrolled infection, other autoimmune disease, pregnancy or lactation. The CDR3 covers 14 residues. The germline V and J ends were trimmed by 7 bases and 4 bases, with 14 bases remaining between them. CDR1 and CDR2 (germline): MNHEY, SVGEGT. The CDR3 regions of TCR beta were amplified from RNA transcripts. Primed by the HTBI set, a first-round RT-PCR was run on the TCR CDR3. TCRdb ran MiXCR on the multiplex PCR reads and lists one entry per CDR3 protein. Seen here are over 700,000 distinct CDR3 sequences, under 20% observed once, and the top ten hold over 15%. Sequencing was carried out using blood. The genes are TRBV6-2 or TRBV6-3 and TRBJ2-1; the D gene is possibly TRBD2 (6 bases). This receptor was obtained from a woman in her forties or fifties with Graves' hyperthyroidism that later progressed to Graves' ophthalmopathy. CDR3 sequence: CASNTGTGYNEQFF. The DNA for the CDR3 is TGTGCCAGCAATACCGGGACTGGGTACAATGAGCAGTTCTTC.